The rows below give T cell receptor beta chains drawn from one sample of a study of neurological immune-mediated disorders. TCRdb independently ran MiXCR on the 5' RACE reads; one entry per CDR3 protein. The sample includes 54,000 or so distinct CDR3 sequences, 3% to 4.5% of them seen just once. Specimen: PBMCs. The receptors were sampled from a man between 60 and 75 years old with multiple sclerosis. CDR3s include the opening cysteine and the closing phenylalanine or tryptophan. Each record gives: J gene, V gene, D gene, clone size, CDR3 DNA, CDR3 protein. A D gene is named only where the DNA matches it firmly. Where a row states a size, it is once, few, many or the class of an expanded clone; other rows omit it.

J gene: TRBJ2-1; V gene: TRBV5-1; D gene: -; clone size: many; CDR3 DNA: TGCGCCAGCAGCTTCCGGGTTGACAATGAGCAGTTCTTC; CDR3 protein: CASSFRVDNEQFF
J gene: TRBJ2-7; V gene: TRBV7-2; D gene: TRBD2; clone size: many; CDR3 DNA: TGTGCCAGCAGTCTAGCGGGGTCAACCCACGAGCAGTACTTC; CDR3 protein: CASSLAGSTHEQYF
J gene: TRBJ2-7; V gene: TRBV6-6; D gene: -; clone size: few; CDR3 DNA: TGTGCCAGCAGGGCCGGGACTGGGACAGATCGCTACGAGCAGTACTTC; CDR3 protein: CASRAGTGTDRYEQYF
J gene: TRBJ2-7; V gene: TRBV7-9; D gene: TRBD2; clone size: many; CDR3 DNA: TGTGCCAGCCGCGAGGCGGGAGGTTCCTACGAGCAGTACTTC; CDR3 protein: CASREAGGSYEQYF
J gene: TRBJ2-7; V gene: TRBV20-1; D gene: -; clone size: many; CDR3 DNA: TGCAGTGCTATCCGTGACACCTCCTACGAGCAGTACTTC; CDR3 protein: CSAIRDTSYEQYF
J gene: TRBJ1-6; V gene: TRBV12-3/TRBV12-4; D gene: TRBD1; clone size: many; CDR3 DNA: TGTGCCAGCACCTCCGGGACAGGGACTTCACCCCTCCACTTT; CDR3 protein: CASTSGTGTSPLHF
J gene: TRBJ2-1; V gene: TRBV20-1; D gene: TRBD2; clone size: many; CDR3 DNA: TGCAGTGCTAGAGACGGGACTAAAGTTGATGAGCAGTTCTTC; CDR3 protein: CSARDGTKVDEQFF
J gene: TRBJ2-3; V gene: TRBV12-3/TRBV12-4; D gene: TRBD2; clone size: -; CDR3 DNA: TGTGCCAGCAGTTTGACCTTTCGGCTAGCGGGCACAGATACGCAGTATTTT; CDR3 protein: CASSLTFRLAGTDTQYF
J gene: TRBJ1-5; V gene: TRBV20-1; D gene: -; clone size: many; CDR3 DNA: TGCAGTGCTAATCAAGACTCTAGCAATCAGCCCCAGCATTTT; CDR3 protein: CSANQDSSNQPQHF
J gene: TRBJ1-1; V gene: TRBV6-4; D gene: -; clone size: many; CDR3 DNA: TGTGCCAGCAGTGAGCAGGCGGTGAACACTGAAGCTTTCTTT; CDR3 protein: CASSEQAVNTEAFF
J gene: TRBJ2-7; V gene: TRBV9; D gene: -; clone size: many; CDR3 DNA: TGTGCCAGCAGCGTCGACCGTGGCGAGCAGTACTTC; CDR3 protein: CASSVDRGEQYF
J gene: TRBJ2-2; V gene: TRBV5-1; D gene: TRBD1; clone size: many; CDR3 DNA: TGCGCCAGCAGCTTCGGGACAGGGATCACCGGGGAGCTGTTTTTT; CDR3 protein: CASSFGTGITGELFF
J gene: TRBJ2-2; V gene: TRBV29-1; D gene: TRBD2; clone size: many; CDR3 DNA: TGCAGCGCGACGGGGGGGGAGAGAACCGGGGAGCTGTTTTTT; CDR3 protein: CSATGGERTGELFF
J gene: TRBJ2-4; V gene: TRBV27; D gene: -; clone size: many; CDR3 DNA: TGTGCCAGCAGTTTGGGGGGTTCAGCCAAAAACATTCAGTACTTC; CDR3 protein: CASSLGGSAKNIQYF
J gene: TRBJ2-7; V gene: TRBV7-3; D gene: TRBD2; clone size: -; CDR3 DNA: TGTGCCAGCAGCCTCGAGTCCGGGGACTACTACGAGCAGTACTTC; CDR3 protein: CASSLESGDYYEQYF
J gene: TRBJ2-3; V gene: TRBV6-5; D gene: TRBD2; clone size: many; CDR3 DNA: TGTGCCAGCAGTTACTCGCTAGCGGGGGTATATACGCAGTATTTT; CDR3 protein: CASSYSLAGVYTQYF
J gene: TRBJ1-6; V gene: TRBV5-6; D gene: -; clone size: many; CDR3 DNA: TGTGCCAGCAGCTCCGAACTAAATGAGGATTCACCCCTCCACTTT; CDR3 protein: CASSSELNEDSPLHF
J gene: TRBJ1-5; V gene: TRBV27; D gene: TRBD1; clone size: many; CDR3 DNA: TGTGCCAGCAGTAAATTTTTCCCGGGACAGGGTAGCAATCAGCCCCAGCATTTT; CDR3 protein: CASSKFFPGQGSNQPQHF
J gene: TRBJ1-1; V gene: TRBV5-1; D gene: -; clone size: many; CDR3 DNA: TGCGCCAGCACGAAAGGGGGTGCGGGGAACACTGAAGCTTTCTTT; CDR3 protein: CASTKGGAGNTEAFF
J gene: TRBJ2-7; V gene: TRBV20-1; D gene: -; clone size: many; CDR3 DNA: TGCAGTGCTTCGGGACTTTTCGTCTACGAGCAGTACTTC; CDR3 protein: CSASGLFVYEQYF
J gene: TRBJ1-1; V gene: TRBV15; D gene: -; clone size: many; CDR3 DNA: TGTGCCAGCGGAAGACAGCCGAACACTGAAGCTTTCTTT; CDR3 protein: CASGRQPNTEAFF
J gene: TRBJ2-3; V gene: TRBV7-9; D gene: -; clone size: many; CDR3 DNA: TGTGCCAGCAGCCCCTCTTCTTATACGCAGTATTTT; CDR3 protein: CASSPSSYTQYF
J gene: TRBJ1-1; V gene: TRBV5-1; D gene: -; clone size: many; CDR3 DNA: TGCGCCAGCAGCGCGGGCGGGGACACTGAAGCTTTCTTT; CDR3 protein: CASSAGGDTEAFF
J gene: TRBJ2-5; V gene: TRBV29-1; D gene: TRBD1; clone size: many; CDR3 DNA: TGCAGCGTTGAGGGCAGGTCAGGGGGCCAAGAGACCCAGTACTTC; CDR3 protein: CSVEGRSGGQETQYF
J gene: TRBJ1-5; V gene: TRBV20-1; D gene: -; clone size: many; CDR3 DNA: TGCAGTGCTAAACAAACGAGGAATCAGCCCCAGCATTTT; CDR3 protein: CSAKQTRNQPQHF
J gene: TRBJ2-6; V gene: TRBV7-9; D gene: -; clone size: many; CDR3 DNA: TGTGCCAGCAGCTTAGCGCAGGGCCGCGCGGAAAACGTCCTGACTTTC; CDR3 protein: CASSLAQGRAENVLTF
J gene: TRBJ2-1; V gene: TRBV27; D gene: -; clone size: many; CDR3 DNA: TGTGCCAGCAGTTTCGGACAGCCCAATGAGCAGTTCTTC; CDR3 protein: CASSFGQPNEQFF
J gene: TRBJ2-1; V gene: TRBV7-3; D gene: -; clone size: many; CDR3 DNA: TGTGCCAGCAGCTTATCAGGGGCGGACAATGAGCAGTTCTTC; CDR3 protein: CASSLSGADNEQFF
J gene: TRBJ2-3; V gene: TRBV10-1; D gene: -; clone size: many; CDR3 DNA: TGCGCCAGCAGTGGCGGTAGCAGGAGCACAGATACGCAGTATTTT; CDR3 protein: CASSGGSRSTDTQYF
J gene: TRBJ2-7; V gene: TRBV20-1; D gene: -; clone size: many; CDR3 DNA: TGCAGTGCTGGCGCATGGTCCTACGAGCAGTACTTC; CDR3 protein: CSAGAWSYEQYF
J gene: TRBJ2-7; V gene: TRBV5-6; D gene: -; clone size: many; CDR3 DNA: TGTGCCAGCAGCTTGGAACACCCTAGGACCGAGCAGTACTTC; CDR3 protein: CASSLEHPRTEQYF
J gene: TRBJ2-1; V gene: TRBV20-1; D gene: -; clone size: many; CDR3 DNA: TGCAGTGCTATTAGTGGGATAATGAATGAGCAGTTCTTC; CDR3 protein: CSAISGIMNEQFF
J gene: TRBJ2-6; V gene: TRBV5-1; D gene: -; clone size: few; CDR3 DNA: TGCGCCAGCAGCGCGGGGCTTGATGGGGCCAACGTCCTGACTTTC; CDR3 protein: CASSAGLDGANVLTF
J gene: TRBJ2-6; V gene: TRBV24-1; D gene: -; clone size: many; CDR3 DNA: TGTGCCACCAGTGGTATTTCAGCTGGGGCCAACGTCCTGACTTTC; CDR3 protein: CATSGISAGANVLTF
J gene: TRBJ1-1; V gene: TRBV7-9; D gene: TRBD1; clone size: many; CDR3 DNA: TGTGCCAGCAGCTCCTACGGGACAGGGGATGAGGCTTTCTTT; CDR3 protein: CASSSYGTGDEAFF
J gene: TRBJ2-1; V gene: TRBV20-1; D gene: -; clone size: many; CDR3 DNA: TGCAGTGCTAACGATCTAGCGTCCACCTATGAGCAGTTCTTC; CDR3 protein: CSANDLASTYEQFF
J gene: TRBJ2-7; V gene: TRBV7-8; D gene: TRBD1; clone size: many; CDR3 DNA: TGTGCCAGCAGCTCGGGACAGGGCCCCTACGAGCAGTACTTC; CDR3 protein: CASSSGQGPYEQYF
J gene: TRBJ2-5; V gene: TRBV28; D gene: -; clone size: many; CDR3 DNA: TGTGCCAGCAGTTTAGCGGAGACCCAGTACTTC; CDR3 protein: CASSLAETQYF
J gene: TRBJ2-1; V gene: TRBV7-2; D gene: -; clone size: many; CDR3 DNA: TGTGCCAGCAGCTTATCGAGCGGCAGGTACAATGAGCAGTTCTTC; CDR3 protein: CASSLSSGRYNEQFF
J gene: TRBJ1-5; V gene: TRBV12-3/TRBV12-4; D gene: -; clone size: many; CDR3 DNA: TGTGCCAGCAGTCTACAGATCGGGGGAGTTATCAATCAGCCCCAGCATTTT; CDR3 protein: CASSLQIGGVINQPQHF
J gene: TRBJ1-4; V gene: TRBV20-1; D gene: -; clone size: many; CDR3 DNA: TGCAGTGCCCTTGGGGGGCGAGGGAATGAAAAACTGTTTTTT; CDR3 protein: CSALGGRGNEKLFF
J gene: TRBJ2-5; V gene: TRBV7-2; D gene: -; clone size: many; CDR3 DNA: TGTGCCAGCAGCACCCGGTTCGGGGGCGGGGAGACCCAGTACTTC; CDR3 protein: CASSTRFGGGETQYF
J gene: TRBJ1-5; V gene: TRBV27; D gene: TRBD1; clone size: many; CDR3 DNA: TGTGCCAGCAGATCTAGGGGGACAGCCTGGGTTCCCAATCAGCCCCAGCATTTT; CDR3 protein: CASRSRGTAWVPNQPQHF
J gene: TRBJ2-3; V gene: TRBV12-3/TRBV12-4; D gene: -; clone size: many; CDR3 DNA: TGTGCCAGCAGTTCGACCCTACTCACAGATACGCAGTATTTT; CDR3 protein: CASSSTLLTDTQYF
J gene: TRBJ2-3; V gene: TRBV20-1; D gene: TRBD1; clone size: many; CDR3 DNA: TGCAGTGCTAGACGAGGGACAGGAGGAAGAGATACGCAGTATTTT; CDR3 protein: CSARRGTGGRDTQYF
J gene: TRBJ2-1; V gene: TRBV7-8; D gene: -; clone size: many; CDR3 DNA: TGTGCCAGCAGCCCAGTAGGGACATTGGACAATGAGCAGTTCTTC; CDR3 protein: CASSPVGTLDNEQFF
J gene: TRBJ2-1; V gene: TRBV12-3/TRBV12-4; D gene: -; clone size: many; CDR3 DNA: TGTGCCAGCAGTTTGGGGGGAGGCGATGAGCAGTTCTTC; CDR3 protein: CASSLGGGDEQFF
J gene: TRBJ1-5; V gene: TRBV18; D gene: TRBD1; clone size: many; CDR3 DNA: TGTGCCAGCTCACCAGCACAGGGGGGACAGCCCCAGCATTTT; CDR3 protein: CASSPAQGGQPQHF
J gene: TRBJ2-7; V gene: TRBV7-9; D gene: -; clone size: many; CDR3 DNA: TGTGCCAGCAGCGACGGGACGCTACCCTACGAGCAGTACTTC; CDR3 protein: CASSDGTLPYEQYF
J gene: TRBJ2-5; V gene: TRBV12-3/TRBV12-4; D gene: -; clone size: many; CDR3 DNA: TGTGCCAGCCTCAGGGGTGAGACCCAGTACTTC; CDR3 protein: CASLRGETQYF
J gene: TRBJ2-1; V gene: TRBV6-1; D gene: TRBD2; clone size: many; CDR3 DNA: TGTGCCAGCAGGTCCCCGGGAGGTCTCTACAATGAGCAGTTCTTC; CDR3 protein: CASRSPGGLYNEQFF
J gene: TRBJ1-5; V gene: TRBV20-1; D gene: -; clone size: medium-sized; CDR3 DNA: TGCAGTGCTAGGGGAGGCCAGCCCCAGCATTTT; CDR3 protein: CSARGGQPQHF
J gene: TRBJ2-7; V gene: TRBV15; D gene: TRBD1; clone size: many; CDR3 DNA: TGTGCCACCAGCAGAGCAGGGGGCTCCAGCTCCTACGAGCAGTACTTC; CDR3 protein: CATSRAGGSSSYEQYF